Here is one T cell receptor (beta chain) with its context. Its antigen remains unknown. V was clipped by 3 bases and J by 2 bases, with 15 bases between them. Germline CDR1 SGDLS, CDR2 YYNGEE. The CDR3 is made up of 16 amino acids. Second doses at about 4 or about 12 weeks were pooled. The data stem from a study of T cell responses to AZD1222 COVID-19 vaccine. The study's findings and limits: White British people made up most donors, females outnumbered males, and clonal diversity was possibly underestimated. A reported finding is that nearly half of spike-specific TCRs target unmutated variant regions.

Clones were read by immunoSEQ multiplex PCR, and TCRdb kept only the in-frame ones, dropping some. This table has some 99,000 clones, 70% to 85% appearing once. This clonotype was obtained from an adult who received the AZD1222 COVID-19 vaccine. The V and J genes are TRBV9 and TRBJ1-3; possibly TRBD1 for D (5 bases). The starting material was peripheral blood, obtained 28 days after the second AZD1222 dose. The CDR3 region has the DNA TGTGCCAGCAGCGCCCCCCCGGGACGGGCTGGAAACACCATATATTTT. This sequence encodes CASSAPPGRAGNTIYF. The full variable domain, rest sourced from reference TRBV9 and TRBJ1-3, is DSGVTQTPKHLITATGQRVTLRCSPRSGDLSVYWYQQSLDQGLQFLIQYYNGEERAKGNILERFSAQQFPDLHSELNLSSLELGDSALYFCASSAPPGRAGNTIYFGEGSWLTVV.